A single sample gave rise to the 25 T cell receptor beta chains below, sequenced in a study of early T cells in non-severe SARS-CoV-2 infection. TCRdb analysed the 5' RACE reads with MiXCR anew, one entry per CDR3 protein. The repertoire holds about 110,000 distinct CDR3 sequences, with roughly 12% as singletons. The sample taken for sequencing was whole blood. The receptors were sampled from an adult who was a healthcare worker with PCR-confirmed SARS-CoV-2 infection or an uninfected control (not recorded which).

This clonotype was observed at least ten times. This chain joins TRBV3-1 and TRBJ2-7, with D possibly matching TRBD2 (6 bases). The V end was cut by 4 bases, the J end by 3 bases, with 10 bases between. Germline V gives CDR1 LGHDT, CDR2 YNNKEL (reference sequence). CDR3 length: 13 amino acids. CDR3 sequence (DNA): TGTGCCAGCAGCCGCGGACTAAACTACGAGCAGTACTTC. Its translation: CASSRGLNYEQYF.

The rearrangement links TRBV2 to TRBJ1-4, with TRBD1 identical over 12 bases. V shed 6 bases and J 15 bases; nucleotides not matched to a gene: 5. The CDR3 is 12 residues long. Per the germline V gene, CDR1 is SNHLY and CDR2 is FYNNEI. The CDR3 is CASRVGTGGLFF. In DNA, the CDR3 is TGTGCCAGCAGGGTCGGGACAGGGGGCTTGTTTTTT.

CDR3 coding DNA: TGTGCCAGCAGTTATAGCTCGAGGAAAAGGACTGGAAACACCATATATTTT. Its protein product is CASSYSSRKRTGNTIYF. The chain carries TRBV6-5 and TRBJ1-3; D remains unclear. V was trimmed by 3 bases and J by 2 bases, leaving 17 bases between them. Germline V gene sequence: CDR1 MNHEY, CDR2 SVGAGI. The CDR3 loop spans 17 amino acids.

This clonotype showed up just a few times. V is TRBV5-1 and J is TRBJ1-6, with D maybe TRBD1 (5 bases). V shed 4 bases and J shed 13 bases, with 24 bases lying between them. The CDR3 loop spans 16 amino acids. The germline V gene has CDR1 SGHRS and CDR2 YFSETQ. CDR3 DNA sequence: TGCGCCAGCAGCCCGGGGCGTCGGACCCTCTTTTCCCCCCTCCACTTT. This sequence encodes CASSPGRRTLFSPLHF.

This clonotype was seen many times. The rearrangement links TRBV2 to TRBJ2-2; TRBD2 is a possible D gene (6 bases). Germline CDR1 reads SNHLY; CDR2 reads FYNNEI. There are 14 residues in the CDR3. Trimming stripped 6 bases from V and 4 bases from J, with 12 bases between. The CDR3 DNA reads as TGTGCCAGCAGCACGGTTAGCGGCACCGGGGAGCTGTTTTTT. It yields the protein CASSTVSGTGELFF. Together with reference TRBV2 and TRBJ2-2, the CDR3 gives the full variable domain: EPEVTQTPSHQVTQMGQEVILRCVPISNHLYFYWYRQILGQKVEFLVSFYNNEISEKSEIFDDQFSVERPDGSNFTLKIRSTKLEDSAMYFCASSTVSGTGELFFGEGSRLTVL.

This clonotype appeared many times. The CDR3 here is CASSRTLGAVYQPQHF. The DNA for the CDR3 is TGTGCCAGCAGTCGTACCCTTGGCGCTGTATATCAGCCCCAGCATTTT. The chain employs TRBV12-3 or TRBV12-4 and TRBJ1-5; D ambiguous. V was shortened by 5 bases and J by 5 bases, with 19 bases between the two germline ends. CDR3 length: 16 amino acids.

V is TRBV11-2 and J is TRBJ2-2; perhaps TRBD2 as D (5 bases). CDR1 is SGHAT and CDR2 is FQNNGV in the germline V gene. This CDR3 contains 14 residues. V dropped 6 bases and J dropped 1 base, with 9 bases sitting between them. CDR3 in amino acids: CASSRRGNTGELFF. In DNA, the CDR3 is TGTGCCAGCAGTCGCCGGGGGAACACCGGGGAGCTGTTTTTT.

The rearrangement joins TRBV2 to TRBJ2-5; D is unresolved. CDR1 and CDR2 (germline): SNHLY, FYNNEI. Trimming shortened V by 4 bases and J by 4 bases, and 10 bases separated the two germline ends. This CDR3 is 13 amino acids long. CDR3 nucleotide sequence: TGTGCCAGCAGTGTGCGGATGGTAGAGACCCAGTACTTC. Translated, it gives CASSVRMVETQYF. The variable domain in full, with the rest retrieved from reference TRBV2 and TRBJ2-5, is EPEVTQTPSHQVTQMGQEVILRCVPISNHLYFYWYRQILGQKVEFLVSFYNNEISEKSEIFDDQFSVERPDGSNFTLKIRSTKLEDSAMYFCASSVRMVETQYFGPGTRLLVL.

The chain carries TRBV5-1 and TRBJ1-3; D not certain. The germline CDR1 and CDR2 sequences are SGHRS and YFSETQ. This CDR3 comprises 14 residues. V lost 4 bases, J lost 0 bases, and 8 bases lay in between. CDR3 sequence (DNA): TGCGCCAGCAGCCCGGGAACCTCTGGAAACACCATATATTTT. Translating gives CASSPGTSGNTIYF.

This clonotype showed up just a few times. The chain joins TRBV3-1 to TRBJ2-7; D may be TRBD2 (6 bases). The CDR3 consists of 14 residues. The germline V gene encodes CDR1 LGHDT and CDR2 YNNKEL (reference sequence). V was shortened by 4 bases and J by 4 bases, with 14 bases between the two germline ends. CDR3 in DNA: TGTGCCAGCAGCCGGAGGGGTGCGGGGTACGAGCAGTACTTC. Translated, it gives CASSRRGAGYEQYF.

This clonotype turned up a few times. V gene TRBV4-2 combines with J gene TRBJ1-2; tentatively, D is TRBD1 (6 bases). The V and J ends lost 1 base and 7 bases respectively, with 13 bases between them. The CDR3 is made up of 14 amino acids. Germline CDR1 is LGHNA and CDR2 is YNFKEQ. DNA for the CDR3: TGTGCCAGCAGCCAAGGGACAGAGAGGGCTGGCTACACCTTC. This codes for CASSQGTERAGYTF.

The rearrangement links TRBV12-3 or TRBV12-4 to TRBJ2-1, with D possibly being TRBD1 or TRBD2 (5 bases each). V lost 5 bases, J lost 6 bases, and 17 bases lay in between. The CDR3 contains 15 residues. CDR3 in amino acids: CASSPRGALSNEQFF. CDR3 nucleotides: TGTGCCAGCAGTCCCCGAGGGGCCCTAAGCAATGAGCAGTTCTTC.

This clonotype was observed at least ten times. V is TRBV5-1 and J is TRBJ2-1; D possibly corresponds to TRBD2 (6 bases). V lost 0 bases and J lost 4, with 8 bases in between. Germline loops: CDR1 SGHRS, CDR2 YFSETQ. CDR3 length equals 14 residues. This CDR3 is CASSLDGSYNEQFF. CDR3 coding DNA: TGCGCCAGCAGCTTGGACGGGAGTTACAATGAGCAGTTCTTC.

The chain is built from TRBV29-1 and TRBJ2-7, with D unclear. This CDR3 comprises 14 residues. Germline CDR1 is SQVTM and CDR2 is ANQGSEA. V lost 4 bases and J 2 bases, leaving 15 bases between the germline ends. CDR3 nucleotide sequence: TGCAGCGTTGGAGTCAGGCGTCCACCCTACGAGCAGTACTTC. It codes for CSVGVRRPPYEQYF.

This rearrangement joins TRBV29-1 to TRBJ2-5; D perhaps matches TRBD2 (7 bases). CDR3 length: 14 residues. The germline V gene encodes CDR1 SQVTM and CDR2 ANQGSEA. V lost 7 bases and J 5 bases, leaving 20 bases between the germline ends. The CDR3 nucleotides read TGCAGCGCCGCCGAGGGGGGGCCGCGGGAGACCCAGTACTTC. Translating it yields CSAAEGGPRETQYF.

Worth noting for this clonotype: A much larger clone lies a single base off, so this may be a read error. This rearrangement joins TRBV12-3 or TRBV12-4 to TRBJ1-6; no firm D call. The CDR3 totals 15 residues. V was cut by 1 base and J by 9 bases, with 13 bases left in between. CDR3 loop: CASSLESLSISPLHF. CDR3 in DNA: TGTGCCAGCAGTTTAGAATCCCTAAGTATTTCACCCCTCCACTTT.

This clonotype was counted ten times or more. V gene TRBV30 combines with J gene TRBJ2-1; D uncertain. The CDR3 runs to 13 residues. V lost 2 bases, J lost 7 bases, and 12 bases lay in between. Germline CDR1 reads GTSNPN; CDR2 reads SVGIG (reference sequence). The CDR3 is CAWSSWPKNEQFF. CDR3 sequence (DNA): TGTGCCTGGAGTAGCTGGCCGAAGAATGAGCAGTTCTTC.

This clonotype was seen only a few times. The rearrangement uses TRBV24-1 and TRBJ2-3; D is unresolved. V was cut by 5 bases and J by 2 bases, with 7 bases left in between. Germline V gene data show CDR1 as KGHDR and CDR2 as SFDVKD. The CDR3 runs to 13 residues. The DNA of the CDR3 is TGTGCCACCAGTGCCACGCACACAGATACGCAGTATTTT. The encoded protein is CATSATHTDTQYF.

This clonotype has at least ten counts. The chain uses TRBV14 and TRBJ2-7; 7 bases match TRBD2. V was pared by 4 bases and J by 11 bases, with 8 bases of the junction left unmatched. Germline CDR1 is SGHDN and CDR2 is FVKESK. The CDR3 totals 12 residues. CDR3 amino acids: CASSLLGGGKYF. The CDR3 nucleotides are TGTGCCAGCAGCCTCCTCGGGGGAGGGAAGTACTTC.

This clonotype was counted at least ten times. The V gene is TRBV5-1, the J gene TRBJ2-1; D perhaps matches TRBD2 (6 bases). The CDR3 covers 14 residues. Germline loops: CDR1 SGHRS, CDR2 YFSETQ. Deletions cut 0 bases from V and 9 bases from J, with 13 bases between. CDR3 loop: CASSLVRLDAEQFF. The DNA for the CDR3 is TGCGCCAGCAGCTTGGTGCGACTAGATGCTGAGCAGTTCTTC.

This clonotype was detected ten times or more. The chain uses TRBV29-1 and TRBJ2-7; weak D call: TRBD2 (8 bases). Germline-derived CDR1 and CDR2 are SQVTM and ANQGSEA. V was trimmed by 4 bases and J by 7 bases, leaving 20 bases between them. This CDR3 region has 14 residues. In nucleotides, the CDR3 is TGCAGCGTTGTTCTCGGGAGGGGGCTGGGAGAGCAGTACTTC. As protein: CSVVLGRGLGEQYF.

This clonotype was picked up many times. The J gene is TRBJ2-6, the V gene TRBV20-1, with 9 bases that match TRBD1. This CDR3 spans 15 amino acids. V gave up 5 bases and J gave up 2 bases; unmatched junction bases: 4. The V gene's germline CDR1 is DFQATT and CDR2 SNEGSKA (reference sequence). The CDR3 DNA is TGCAGTGCTGGACAGGGGACGACTGGGGCCAACGTCCTGACTTTC. Its protein product is CSAGQGTTGANVLTF.

The rearrangement joins TRBV20-1 to TRBJ1-4; 11 bases map to TRBD1. V gave up 3 bases and J gave up 3 bases; unmatched junction bases: 6. Germline V gene lookup returns CDR1 DFQATT and CDR2 SNEGSKA (reference sequence). This CDR3 comprises 16 residues. DNA for the CDR3: TGCAGTGCTAGGCGGACAGGGGGCGCGGCTAATGAAAAACTGTTTTTT. Its protein product is CSARRTGGAANEKLFF.

This clonotype has a handful of counts. This rearrangement joins TRBV27 to TRBJ2-7; 9 nucleotides match TRBD1. Trimming cost V 4 bases and J 3 bases; bases outside gene matches: 4. The CDR3 consists of 14 residues. The germline V gene encodes CDR1 MNHEY and CDR2 SMNVEV (reference sequence). CDR3 sequence (DNA): TGTGCCAGCAGTTGGGGACAGGGAAACTACGAGCAGTACTTC. This encodes CASSWGQGNYEQYF.

This clonotype was detected many times. This rearrangement joins TRBV18 to TRBJ2-7; 13 bases fit TRBD2. V lost 1 base to trimming and J lost 4 bases; unmatched junction nucleotides: 4. Germline assignment: CDR1 KGHSH and CDR2 LQKENI. The CDR3 has 16 residues. CDR3 sequence reads: CASSPLWTSGRYEQYF. CDR3 coding DNA: TGTGCCAGCTCACCACTCTGGACTAGCGGGAGATACGAGCAGTACTTC.